A single sample gave rise to the 19 T cell receptor beta chains below, sequenced in a study of T cells in Graves' hyperthyroidism and ophthalmopathy. What was amplified from RNA transcripts were TCR beta CDR3 regions. HTBI primers were used for first-round RT-PCR of the TCR CDR3. TCRdb processed the multiplex PCR reads anew with MiXCR; each CDR3 protein has one entry. Here the sample spans about 400,000 distinct CDR3 sequences, roughly 13% being singletons. The sequenced sample was blood. The receptors were gathered from a young woman with Graves' hyperthyroidism.

This clonotype turned up a few times. The chain couples TRBV9 to TRBJ2-7; 7 bases fit TRBD2. Trimming removed 0 bases from V and 7 bases from J; junction bases left unmatched: 10. CDR1 and CDR2 (germline): SGDLS, YYNGEE. The CDR3 consists of 15 residues. This CDR3 reads CASSVDSRESGEQYF. In nucleotides, the CDR3 is TGTGCCAGCAGCGTAGACTCGCGGGAGTCGGGGGAGCAGTACTTC.

This clonotype was picked up many times. The CDR3 DNA reads TGTGCCTGGAACCTCGGCATGCACGAGCAGTACTTC. Translating gives CAWNLGMHEQYF. The chain is built from TRBV30 and TRBJ2-7, with no clear D. CDR1 GTSNPN and CDR2 SVGIG come from the germline V gene (reference sequence). V lost 4 bases to trimming and J lost 5 bases, with 12 bases between them. This CDR3 region has 12 residues.

Comment on this clonotype: This clone may be a read error of a much larger clone one base away. V usage is TRBV12-3 or TRBV12-4 and J usage is TRBJ2-1; 9 bases are a match to TRBD1. The CDR3 has 16 amino acids. With V trimmed by 5 bases and J by 3 bases, 8 bases remained unmatched. CDR3: CASSIQGAIRYNEQFF. DNA of the CDR3: TGTGCCAGCAGTATACAGGGGGCGATTCGCTACAATGAGCAGTTCTTC.

V usage is TRBV11-1 and J usage is TRBJ1-6; D unresolved. CDR1 and CDR2 from the germline V gene are SGHAT and FQDESV (reference sequence). V shed 3 bases and J shed 6 bases, with 3 bases lying between them. This CDR3 has 12 amino acids. The DNA for the CDR3 is TGTGCCAGCAGCTTGAGTAATTCACCCCTCCACTTT. It yields the protein CASSLSNSPLHF.

This clonotype was detected ten times or more. The V and J genes are TRBV6-1 and TRBJ2-7; the D is unclear. Germline assignment: CDR1 MNHNS and CDR2 SASEGT. The CDR3 length is 13 residues. Trimming stripped 2 bases from V and 3 bases from J, with 8 bases between. The CDR3 sequence is CASSESRNYEQYF. CDR3 nucleotides: TGTGCCAGCAGTGAAAGCAGGAACTACGAGCAGTACTTC.

This clonotype occurred many times. The chain is built from TRBV27 and TRBJ1-1; a weak D match, TRBD1 (5 bases). CDR1 and CDR2 from the germline V gene are MNHEY and SMNVEV (reference sequence). Trimming stripped 3 bases from V and 4 bases from J, with 24 bases between. The CDR3 contains 18 residues. DNA for the CDR3: TGTGCCAGCAGTTTTAGTCCCCCCCGGGGGAGCCTGGGCACTGAAGCTTTCTTT. Its translation: CASSFSPPRGSLGTEAFF.

This clonotype was seen at least ten times. The chain combines TRBV20-1 with TRBJ1-1; 8 bases align to TRBD1. CDR3 length: 14 amino acids. V was pared by 4 bases and J by 0 bases, with 4 bases of the junction left unmatched. Germline V gene sequence: CDR1 DFQATT, CDR2 SNEGSKA (reference sequence). For the CDR3, the DNA is TGCAGTGCTATAAGGGACAGGATGAACACTGAAGCTTTCTTT. It codes for CSAIRDRMNTEAFF.

The chain couples TRBV9 to TRBJ2-3; 8 bases map to TRBD2. The CDR3 length is 14 residues. Germline V CDR1 and CDR2: SGDLS, YYNGEE. V was pared by 2 bases and J by 6 bases, with 5 bases of the junction left unmatched. The CDR3 DNA reads TGTGCCAGCAGCGTTTCGGGAGGGGGGGATACGCAGTATTTT. It yields the protein CASSVSGGGDTQYF.

This clonotype has a count of ten or more. This chain joins TRBV10-2 and TRBJ2-7, with 10 nucleotides matching TRBD1. The CDR3 loop spans 14 amino acids. Germline CDR1 is WSHSY and CDR2 is SAAADI. The V segment lost 6 bases and the J segment 6 bases; nucleotides outside the gene matches: 8. CDR3 region: CASRGRDRGPEQYF. The CDR3 DNA reads TGCGCCAGCAGGGGAAGGGACAGGGGACCCGAGCAGTACTTC.

In this sample, this clonotype turned up many times. The rearrangement uses TRBV28 and TRBJ1-5; the D is unclear. V was trimmed by 4 bases and J by 7 bases, leaving 11 bases between them. Germline V gene sequence: CDR1 MDHEN, CDR2 SYDVKM. This CDR3 region has 13 residues. CDR3 amino acids: CASSSPARQPQHF. The CDR3 nucleotides read TGTGCCAGCAGTTCCCCCGCGCGGCAGCCCCAGCATTTT.

This clonotype was seen repeatedly, ten times or more. The V gene is TRBV18, the J gene TRBJ2-5; D gene uncertain. The V end was cut by 3 bases, the J end by 5 bases, with 16 bases between. CDR3 length equals 15 residues. CDR1 is KGHSH and CDR2 is LQKENI in the germline V gene. For the CDR3, the DNA is TGTGCCAGCTCACCTTCCCCCAATGGATGGGAGACCCAGTACTTC. This gives the protein CASSPSPNGWETQYF.

This clonotype was counted at least ten times. J is TRBJ2-1 and V is TRBV20-1; 9 positions match TRBD1. The CDR3 consists of 14 residues. The V segment lost 6 bases and the J segment 4 bases; nucleotides outside the gene matches: 7. CDR1 is DFQATT and CDR2 is SNEGSKA in the germline V gene (reference sequence). CDR3 sequence (DNA): TGCAGTGCGCGGGACAGGGTTGCTTACAATGAGCAGTTCTTC. Protein: CSARDRVAYNEQFF.

Many counts were recorded for this clonotype. This chain uses TRBV20-1 with TRBJ1-1; D not certain. This CDR3 has 13 amino acids. V lost 7 bases, J lost 1 base, and 13 bases lay in between. CDR1 is DFQATT, CDR2 SNEGSKA, per germline (reference sequence). CDR3 in amino acids: CSVGLGTNTEAFF. The CDR3 bases are TGCAGTGTAGGACTCGGAACGAACACTGAAGCTTTCTTT.

This clonotype has ten or more counts. The rearrangement links TRBV7-8 to TRBJ1-5; TRBD1 agrees at 7 bases. The CDR3 sequence is 15 residues long. V lost 5 bases and J lost 3; bases outside the gene matches: 7. Germline V lookup: CDR1 SGHVS, CDR2 FQNEAQ. This CDR3 is CASSDSGGYNQPQHF. The CDR3 DNA follows: TGTGCCAGCAGCGATTCAGGGGGTTACAATCAGCCCCAGCATTTT.

This clonotype was detected ten times or more. This CDR3 reads CASSEHGETDTQYF. CDR3 bases: TGTGCCAGCAGTGAGCACGGGGAGACAGATACGCAGTATTTT. The chain carries TRBV2 and TRBJ2-3; D may be TRBD2 (5 bases). The germline V and J ends were trimmed by 3 bases and 3 bases, with 10 bases remaining between them. This CDR3 spans 14 amino acids. Germline V gene sequence: CDR1 SNHLY, CDR2 FYNNEI.

This clonotype was observed a handful of times. This chain uses TRBV7-9 with TRBJ2-1; D is unclear. V was clipped by 5 bases and J by 10 bases, with 9 bases between them. The CDR3 covers 11 residues. CDR1 is SEHNR and CDR2 is FQNEAQ in the germline V gene (reference sequence). CDR3 loop: CASSARLEQFF. The CDR3 bases are TGTGCCAGCAGCGCTCGCTTGGAGCAGTTCTTC. The whole variable domain, remainder taken from reference TRBV7-9 and TRBJ2-1, is DTGVSQNPRHKITKRGQNVTFRCDPISEHNRLYWYRQTLGQGPEFLTYFQNEAQLEKSRLLSDRFSAERPKGSFSTLEIQRTEQGDSAMYLCASSARLEQFFGPGTRLTVL.

This clonotype was recorded at least ten times. The rearrangement joins TRBV24-1 to TRBJ2-1; unclear D gene. The CDR3 has 16 residues. Germline loops: CDR1 KGHDR, CDR2 SFDVKD. Trimming removed 3 bases at V and 4 bases at J, with 15 bases between. The CDR3 protein is CATSDTREPSYNEQFF. The CDR3 DNA reads as TGTGCCACCAGTGATACCCGAGAACCCTCATACAATGAGCAGTTCTTC.

At least ten counts were recorded for this clonotype. V is TRBV28 and J is TRBJ1-2; D call uncertain. CDR1 is MDHEN and CDR2 is SYDVKM in the germline V gene. V shed 3 bases and J shed 2 bases, with 7 bases lying between them. The CDR3 is 13 amino acids. The CDR3 loop is CASSFGRNYGYTF. The CDR3 DNA reads TGTGCCAGCAGTTTTGGCAGAAACTATGGCTACACCTTC.

This clonotype was counted at least ten times. The chain employs TRBV12-3 or TRBV12-4 and TRBJ2-1; perhaps TRBD1 as D (5 bases). Trimming took off 7 bases at V and 7 bases at J, with 17 bases between the two ends. This CDR3 spans 14 amino acids. CDR3 nucleotides: TGTGCCAGCAAATCCCCAGGGTACCCAAATGAGCAGTTCTTC. It codes for CASKSPGYPNEQFF.